This TCR beta chain appears in the sequencing data of a study of PD-L1 blockade in urothelial cancer. Background on the study: Most of the 29 patients were men who had bladder-origin urothelial cancer. Typically, measured as a median, blood samples had 150,000 or so T cells.

Stated time point: pretreatment peripheral blood. Libraries were prepared by immunoSEQ multiplex PCR; TCRdb keeps only in-frame clonotypes and omits some of them. The top ten clones hold roughly 1.9% of a sample with under 50,000 clones, about 81% of them seen once. As regards this clone: Antigen specificity is unknown.

Overall study results and limits: It was durable-benefit patients whose tumor-associated blood clones expanded more at 3 weeks.

Germline lookup yields CDR1 LNHDA and CDR2 SQIVND (reference sequence). This CDR3 contains 11 residues. Trimming stripped 6 bases from V and 12 bases from J, with 15 bases between. This TCR derives from a man aged 50-60 years with urothelial cancer. This rearrangement joins TRBV19 to TRBJ2-7, with D possibly TRBD1 on 6 matching bases. Material: PBMCs, obtained around atezolizumab (anti-PD-L1) treatment. The CDR3 DNA is TGTGCCAGTAGAGGGTTTGACAGGTGGTACGTC. Its protein product is CASRGFDRWYV.